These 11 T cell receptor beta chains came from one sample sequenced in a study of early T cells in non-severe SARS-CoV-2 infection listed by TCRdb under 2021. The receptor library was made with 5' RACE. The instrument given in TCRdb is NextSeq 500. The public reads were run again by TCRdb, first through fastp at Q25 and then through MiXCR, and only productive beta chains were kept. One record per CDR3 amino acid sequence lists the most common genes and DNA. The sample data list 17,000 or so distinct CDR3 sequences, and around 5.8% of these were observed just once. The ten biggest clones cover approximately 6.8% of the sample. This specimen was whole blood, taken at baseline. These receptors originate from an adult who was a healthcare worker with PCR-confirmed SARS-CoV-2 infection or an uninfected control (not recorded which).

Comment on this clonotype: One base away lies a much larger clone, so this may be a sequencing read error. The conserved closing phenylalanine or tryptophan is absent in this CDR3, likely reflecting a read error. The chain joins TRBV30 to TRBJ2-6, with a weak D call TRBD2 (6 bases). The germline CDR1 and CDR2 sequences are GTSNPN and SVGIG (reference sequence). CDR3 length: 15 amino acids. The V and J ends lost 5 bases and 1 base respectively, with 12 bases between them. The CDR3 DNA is TGTGCCTGGTCAACCGGGGGATCTGGGGCCAACGTCCTGACTATC. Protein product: CAWSTGGSGANVLTI.

The CDR3 DNA is TGTGCCAGTAGTATGGGGGAGGAGACCCAGTACTTC. Amino acid sequence: CASSMGEETQYF. The chain joins TRBV19 to TRBJ2-5, with D perhaps matching TRBD1 or TRBD2 (5 bases each). Trimming shortened V by 3 bases and J by 5 bases, and 7 bases separated the two germline ends. The CDR3 loop spans 12 amino acids. Germline assignment: CDR1 LNHDA and CDR2 SQIVND (reference sequence).

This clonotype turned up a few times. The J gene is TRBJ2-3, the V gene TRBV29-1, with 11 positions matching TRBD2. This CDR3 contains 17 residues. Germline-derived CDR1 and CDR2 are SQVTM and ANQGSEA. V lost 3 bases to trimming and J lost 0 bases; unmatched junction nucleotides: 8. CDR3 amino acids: CSVEGASGGSSTDTQYF. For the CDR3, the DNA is TGCAGCGTTGAGGGTGCTAGCGGGGGGTCTAGCACAGATACGCAGTATTTT.

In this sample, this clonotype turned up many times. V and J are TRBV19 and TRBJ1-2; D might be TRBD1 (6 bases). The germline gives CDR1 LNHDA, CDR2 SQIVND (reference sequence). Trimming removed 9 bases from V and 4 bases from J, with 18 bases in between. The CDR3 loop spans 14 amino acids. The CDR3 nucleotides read TGTGCCAGCAACCGACAGGCAACCTTCTATGGCTACACCTTC. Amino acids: CASNRQATFYGYTF.

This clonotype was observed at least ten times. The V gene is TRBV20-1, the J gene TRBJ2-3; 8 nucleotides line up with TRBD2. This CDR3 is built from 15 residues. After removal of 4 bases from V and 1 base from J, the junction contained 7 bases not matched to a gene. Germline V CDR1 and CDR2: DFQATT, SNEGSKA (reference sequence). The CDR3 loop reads CSANGGAGGTDTQYF. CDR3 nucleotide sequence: TGCAGTGCTAACGGGGGGGCGGGTGGCACAGATACGCAGTATTTT.

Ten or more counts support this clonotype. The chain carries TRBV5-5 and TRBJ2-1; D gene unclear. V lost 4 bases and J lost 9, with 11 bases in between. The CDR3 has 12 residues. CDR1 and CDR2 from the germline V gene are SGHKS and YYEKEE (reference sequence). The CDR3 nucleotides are TGTGCCAGCAGCCCCCCTATCGGTGAGCAGTTCTTC. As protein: CASSPPIGEQFF.

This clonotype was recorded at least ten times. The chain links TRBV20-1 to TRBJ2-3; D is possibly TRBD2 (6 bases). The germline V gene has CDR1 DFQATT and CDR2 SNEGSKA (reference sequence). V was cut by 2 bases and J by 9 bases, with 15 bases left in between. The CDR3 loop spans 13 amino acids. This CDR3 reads CSARRGGAETQYF. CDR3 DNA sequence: TGCAGTGCTAGAAGGGGAGGCGCGGAGACGCAGTATTTT.

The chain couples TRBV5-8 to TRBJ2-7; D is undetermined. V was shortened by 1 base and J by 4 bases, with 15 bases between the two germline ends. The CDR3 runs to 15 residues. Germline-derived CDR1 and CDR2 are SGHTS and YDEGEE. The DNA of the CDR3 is TGTGCCAGCAGCTTGATGGAACCCCCTTCGTACGAGCAGTACTTC. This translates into CASSLMEPPSYEQYF.

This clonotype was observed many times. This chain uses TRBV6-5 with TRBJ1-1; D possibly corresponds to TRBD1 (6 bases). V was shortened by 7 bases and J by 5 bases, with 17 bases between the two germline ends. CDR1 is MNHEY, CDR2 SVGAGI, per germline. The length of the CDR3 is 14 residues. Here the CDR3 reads CASTSEGTGTEAFF. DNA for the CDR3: TGTGCCAGCACCTCCGAGGGAACAGGGACTGAAGCTTTCTTT.

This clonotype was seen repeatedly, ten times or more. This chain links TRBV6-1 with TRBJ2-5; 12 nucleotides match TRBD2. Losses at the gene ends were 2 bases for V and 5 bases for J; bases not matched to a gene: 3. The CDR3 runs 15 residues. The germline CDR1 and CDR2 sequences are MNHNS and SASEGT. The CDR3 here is CASSELAGGTETQYF. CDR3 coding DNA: TGTGCCAGCAGTGAACTAGCGGGGGGGACGGAGACCCAGTACTTC.

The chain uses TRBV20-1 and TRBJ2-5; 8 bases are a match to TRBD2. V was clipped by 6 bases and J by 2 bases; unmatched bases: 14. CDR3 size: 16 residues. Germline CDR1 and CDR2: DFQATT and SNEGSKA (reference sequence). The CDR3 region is CSAAPLGVAGQETQYF. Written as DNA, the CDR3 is TGCAGTGCAGCACCCCTTGGAGTAGCGGGGCAAGAGACCCAGTACTTC.